This T cell receptor (beta chain) derives from a study of Graves' ophthalmopathy and Graves' hyperthyroidism. Study-level results: A model built from 13 signatures distinguished ophthalmopathy from stable hyperthyroidism with approximately 89% sensitivity and less than 83% specificity. It was with around 70% sensitivity and about 72% specificity that the model predicted ophthalmopathy progression. Blood samples also showed most expanded thyroid clonotypes exceeding 0.001 frequency.

The authors amplified TCR beta CDR3 regions from RNA transcripts. The authors performed first-round RT-PCR with HTBI primers and then a second-round multiplex PCR. TCRdb re-derived calls from the multiplex PCR reads in MiXCR, one entry per CDR3 protein. Of 580,000 or so distinct CDR3 sequences in the sample, under 45% are singletons; the top ten hold about 4.2%. About this clonotype: Its cognate antigen is unknown.

Germline CDR1 and CDR2: SGHRS and YFSETQ. CDR3 length: 14 amino acids. Deletions cut 4 bases from V and 4 bases from J, with 14 bases between. If patients had other autoimmune diseases, uncontrolled infections, pregnancy or lactation, they were excluded. Input material: peripheral blood or thyroid tissue (not recorded which). The chain combines TRBV5-1 with TRBJ1-1; D is perhaps TRBD1 (6 bases). The sequence was obtained from an adult man with Graves' hyperthyroidism. The CDR3 nucleotides are TGCGCCAGCAGCCAAGGACAGTTCGGCACTGAAGCTTTCTTT. It codes for CASSQGQFGTEAFF.